Listed below are T cell receptor beta chains from one sample, sequenced in a study of blood T cell repertoires in COVID-19. Sequencing used immunoSEQ multiplex PCR; TCRdb keeps in-frame clones, though not all of them. The sample contains about 55,000 clones, about nine tenths of which appear only once. The sequenced sample consisted of peripheral blood. Receptors were obtained from a middle-aged man with active COVID-19. CDR3s include the opening cysteine and the closing phenylalanine or tryptophan. A D gene is named only where the DNA matches it firmly. Clone size is not always given. Where it is, it says once, few, many or a class for expanded clones.

clone_size | d_call | j_call | v_call | cdr3_nt | cdr3_aa
- | - | TRBJ1-1 | TRBV15 | TGTGCCACCAGCAGAGATACGGGTCTGACGAACACTGAAGCTTTCTTT | CATSRDTGLTNTEAFF
- | TRBD2 | TRBJ2-5 | TRBV6-6 | TGTGCCAGCAGTCCCGCCGGGACTAGGGGAGGGCAAGAGACCCAGTACTTC | CASSPAGTRGGQETQYF
- | - | TRBJ2-2 | TRBV6-2/TRBV6-3 | TGTGCCAGCAGCGTGACAGGAAACACGAACACCGGGGAGCTGTTTTTT | CASSVTGNTNTGELFF
- | - | TRBJ2-3 | TRBV5-1 | TGCGCCAGCAGCTTGGGAGGGGGTACAGATACGCAGTATTTT | CASSLGGGTDTQYF
- | TRBD1 | TRBJ2-7 | TRBV6-2/TRBV6-3 | TGTGCCAGCAGCCCACGCGGTGGGACAGGGTCTAAGGAGCAGTACTTC | CASSPRGGTGSKEQYF
- | - | TRBJ2-5 | TRBV10-3 | TGTGCCATCAAGGCAGCGGCGGAGACCCAGTACTTC | CAIKAAAETQYF
- | TRBD2 | TRBJ2-3 | TRBV28 | TGTGCCAGCAGTTCGGGTACTAGCGGGAGGGCGTTAGATACGCAGTATTTT | CASSSGTSGRALDTQYF
- | TRBD2 | TRBJ2-7 | TRBV7-2 | TGTGCCAGCAGCTTAGTGGTGGCGGGGGGGCACGAGCAGTACTTC | CASSLVVAGGHEQYF
- | TRBD1 | TRBJ2-7 | TRBV6-5 | TGTGCCAGCAGGGGGACAGCCTCCTACGAGCAGTACTTC | CASRGTASYEQYF
- | TRBD1 | TRBJ2-5 | TRBV7-9 | TGTGCCAGCAGCTCCAGACAGGGGGATCGAGAGACCCAGTACTTC | CASSSRQGDRETQYF
- | - | TRBJ1-1 | TRBV6-6 | TGTGCCAGCAGAGCTACCGGGACGGGGGTTGAAGCTTTCTTT | CASRATGTGVEAFF
- | - | TRBJ1-1 | TRBV19 | TGTGCCAGTAGTATTAGAGTCAGGGCCATCAACATGAACACTGAAGCTTTCTTT | CASSIRVRAINMNTEAFF
- | - | TRBJ2-6 | TRBV11-2 | TGTGCCAGCAGCTTAGTTTCGTCCGATCCGAGCTCTGGGGCCAACGTCCTGACTTTC | CASSLVSSDPSSGANVLTF
- | TRBD2 | TRBJ2-1 | TRBV6-1 | TGTGCCAGCAGTGAACTGCGGGAGCCCTACAATGAGCAGTTCTTC | CASSELREPYNEQFF
few | TRBD1 | TRBJ1-5 | TRBV28 | TGTGCCAGCAGTCTGGATCTCACAGGGGGCAGGCAGCCCCAGCATTTT | CASSLDLTGGRQPQHF
- | - | TRBJ1-1 | TRBV30 | TGTGCCTGGGGGGACGGAGGGAACACTGAAGCTTTCTTT | CAWGDGGNTEAFF
- | TRBD2 | TRBJ2-1 | TRBV13 | TGTGCCAGCAGCGCAAGCGGGGGGCCTTACAATGAGCAGTTCTTC | CASSASGGPYNEQFF
- | - | TRBJ2-7 | TRBV5-6 | TGTGCCAGCAGCTTGCGGTACGAGCAGTACTTC | CASSLRYEQYF
- | - | TRBJ1-1 | TRBV2 | TGTGCCAGCAGGCGGTGGGGAGGGGACACTGAAGCTTTCTTT | CASRRWGGDTEAFF
- | TRBD2 | TRBJ2-5 | TRBV7-7 | TGTGCCAGCAGCTCCGGGACTAGCAGGGATCAAGAGACCCAGTACTTC | CASSSGTSRDQETQYF
- | - | TRBJ2-5 | TRBV5-1 | TGCGCCAGCAGCCACGAGGGAGAGACCCAGTACTTC | CASSHEGETQYF
once | - | TRBJ1-1 | TRBV5-1 | TGCGCCAGCAGCTTAAGGTCGGAGAAATCTGAAGCTTTCTTT | CASSLRSEKSEAFF
- | - | TRBJ1-2 | TRBV28 | TGTGCCACCTTCAACTATGGCTACACCTTC | CATFNYGYTF
once | - | TRBJ2-4 | TRBV11-2 | TGTGCCAGCAGCTCCTATCGGGCCGGGGGCAAAAACATTCAGTACTTC | CASSSYRAGGKNIQYF
- | TRBD1 | TRBJ2-2 | TRBV30 | TGTGCCTCCTCCAGGGGGAGCGGTTCCACCGGGGAGCTGTTTTTT | CASSRGSGSTGELFF
- | - | TRBJ2-2 | TRBV6-5 | TGTGCCAGCAGACAACAGGGAGTAACCGGGGAGCTGTTTTTT | CASRQQGVTGELFF
- | - | TRBJ1-4 | TRBV20-1 | TGCAGTGCCTACTCTAATGAAAAACTGTTTTTT | CSAYSNEKLFF
- | - | TRBJ1-2 | TRBV18 | TGTGCCAGCTCACCATCCGGGACACTAAAAAACTATGGCTACACCTTC | CASSPSGTLKNYGYTF
- | - | TRBJ1-1 | TRBV7-2 | TGTGCCAGCAGCTTAGAAGGGGTTAACACTGAAGCTTTCTTT | CASSLEGVNTEAFF
- | TRBD2 | TRBJ2-1 | TRBV4-2 | TGTGCCAGCAGAACTAGCGGGGGCTACAATGAGCAGTTCTTC | CASRTSGGYNEQFF
- | TRBD1 | TRBJ2-5 | TRBV6-5 | TGTGCCAGCAGTTACTCCTTCACAGGGGCGCGCGAGACCCAGTACTTC | CASSYSFTGARETQYF
medium-sized | TRBD2 | TRBJ2-2 | TRBV2 | TGTGCCAGCAGGCTCCAGCGGGGGTTCACCGGGGAGCTGTTTTTT | CASRLQRGFTGELFF
once | TRBD1 | TRBJ2-7 | TRBV6-5 | TGTGCCAGCAGTCTCCAAACAGGGGGCGACGAGCAGTACTTC | CASSLQTGGDEQYF
few | - | TRBJ1-2 | TRBV19 | TGTGCCAGTAGCAAACCGAGCGTTAACTATGGCTACACCTTC | CASSKPSVNYGYTF
- | - | TRBJ2-2 | TRBV5-1 | TGCGCCAGCAGCCCGGACAGCGGTACCGGGGAGCTGTTTTTT | CASSPDSGTGELFF
- | TRBD2 | TRBJ2-3 | TRBV7-6 | TGTGCCAGCAGCTCTCGGACTAGCGGGGGTGATACGCAGTATTTT | CASSSRTSGGDTQYF
- | TRBD2 | TRBJ2-5 | TRBV10-3 | TGTGCCATCAGTGAGGACCCGGGGGGTAACCAAGAGACCCAGTACTTC | CAISEDPGGNQETQYF
- | - | TRBJ2-7 | TRBV5-1 | TGCGCCAGCAGCTTGCGTGGGACACCAGCGTACGAGCAGTACTTC | CASSLRGTPAYEQYF
- | TRBD2 | TRBJ2-3 | TRBV11-2 | TGTGCCAGCTCCGCACTAGCGGGTGGCACAGATACGCAGTATTTT | CASSALAGGTDTQYF
- | TRBD1 | TRBJ1-6 | TRBV15 | TGTGCCACCAGCTCAGGCCGACAGGGTTGGCCCCTCCACTTT | CATSSGRQGWPLHF
- | TRBD1 | TRBJ2-3 | TRBV30 | TGTGCCTGGAGCACGACAGGGTCAGATACGCAGTATTTT | CAWSTTGSDTQYF
- | TRBD1 | TRBJ1-1 | TRBV19 | TGTGCCAGTAGACGGGACAGGAACACTGAAGCTTTCTTT | CASRRDRNTEAFF